The 4 T cell receptor beta chains given below trace back to one sample, sequenced in a study of blood T cells in healthy people across ages. Alongside a J-beta primer mix, a sample-barcoded 5' primer served in a second PCR lasting roughly 6 to 11 cycles. TCRdb fed the 5' RACE reads into MiXCR, producing one record per CDR3 protein. The repertoire has roughly 680,000 distinct CDR3 sequences, approximately 52% of them found once; the top ten carry roughly 13%. The sequenced sample was blood. The origin of the receptors is a woman aged 80 or older in good health.

This clonotype was found a few times. The rearrangement joins TRBV5-1 to TRBJ1-6, with no clear D. V gave up 0 bases and J gave up 0 bases, with 7 bases separating them. Germline CDR1 and CDR2: SGHRS and YFSETQ. CDR3 size: 16 residues. This chain's CDR3 is CASSLEGSSYNSPLHF. The CDR3 DNA reads TGCGCCAGCAGCTTGGAAGGGAGCTCCTATAATTCACCCCTCCACTTT.

On this clonotype: This clone may be a read error of a much larger clone one base away. This chain connects TRBV10-3 to TRBJ1-4; no firm D call. The CDR3 is made up of 15 amino acids. Looked up from germline, CDR1 is ENHRY and CDR2 is SYGVKD. Between the trimmed V and J ends, which lost 3 bases and 0 bases, there was a span of 8 bases. CDR3 amino acids: CAISDQEATNEKLFF. CDR3 DNA sequence: TGTGCCATCAGTGATCAGGAGGCAACTAATGAAAAACTGTTTTTT.

This clonotype was found once. This sequence joins TRBV5-1 and TRBJ2-4; 11 positions match TRBD2. J was trimmed by 0 bases and V by 0 bases; bases with no gene match: 2. Germline V lookup: CDR1 SGHRS, CDR2 YFSETQ. This CDR3 is built from 17 residues. CDR3 residues: CASSLGGTSGAKNIQYF. The CDR3 DNA reads as TGCGCCAGCAGCTTGGGAGGGACTAGCGGAGCCAAAAACATTCAGTACTTC. Looking up the rest from reference TRBV5-1 and TRBJ2-4 gives the full variable domain: KAGVTQTPRYLIKTRGQQVTLSCSPISGHRSVSWYQQTPGQGLQFLFEYFSETQRNKGNFPGRFSGRQFSNSRSEMNVSTLELGDSALYLCASSLGGTSGAKNIQYFGAGTRLSVL.

The V gene is TRBV4-3, the J gene TRBJ2-5, with TRBD2 matching 8 bases. The end of the DNA is better explained by TRBJ2-7, so the J call may be wrong. The V gene's germline CDR1 is LGHNA and CDR2 YSLEER. The CDR3 is 15 residues long. The CDR3: CASSQEGTRSYEQYF. In DNA, the CDR3 is TGCGCCAGCAGCCAAGAGGGGACTAGGTCGTACGAGCAGTACTTC.